One sample yielded the 17 T cell receptor beta chains listed below, sequenced in a study of stem cell transplantation in POMP-related autoinflammatory disease. Broader study findings: PRAID patients trended toward lower TRB diversity and higher clonality in all analyzed T-cell subsets. In PRAID patients, the number of distinct TRB V-J gene pairings was restricted.

Their antigens remain unidentified. The repertoire was sequenced with immunoSEQ multiplex PCR; TCRdb's copy has only in-frame clones and lacks some. The sample lists 8,600 or so clones; roughly nine tenths were seen once. Sequenced material: CD8+ T cells from PBMCs, taken before stem cell transplantation. The receptor set was obtained from a human donor with POMP-related autoinflammation and immune dysregulation (PRAID).

The chain is built from TRBV2 and TRBJ2-7; TRBD2 matches 8 bases. The CDR3 has 15 amino acids. The germline CDR1 and CDR2 sequences are SNHLY and FYNNEI. Losses at the gene ends were 2 bases for V and 0 bases for J; bases not matched to a gene: 3. CDR3 sequence: CASSETSGSSYEQYF. The CDR3 coding sequence is TGTGCCAGCAGTGAAACCAGCGGGAGCTCCTACGAGCAGTACTTC.

The CDR3 loop reads CASSSDREQPQHF. The DNA of the CDR3 is TGTGCCAGCAGCTCCGACAGGGAACAGCCCCAGCATTTT. This chain uses TRBV13 with TRBJ1-5, with 7 bases matching TRBD1. Trimming at V came to 4 bases and at J to 7 bases, leaving 4 bases not matched to a gene. This CDR3 comprises 13 residues. Looked up from germline, CDR1 is PRHDT and CDR2 is FYEKMQ (reference sequence).

This clone was seen a handful of times. The chain is built from TRBV7-3 and TRBJ1-2; D gene unclear. Trimming took off 0 bases at V and 6 bases at J, with 17 bases between the two ends. The CDR3 spans 16 residues. The V gene's germline CDR1 is SGHTA and CDR2 FQGTGA. Here the CDR3 DNA reads TGTGCCAGCAGCTTAACCGGAAGTGAACCACAACATGGCTACACCTTC. Amino acid sequence: CASSLTGSEPQHGYTF.

V and J are TRBV19 and TRBJ1-5; unclear D gene. The CDR3 length is 13 residues. Trimming took off 3 bases at V and 5 bases at J, with 8 bases between the two ends. The germline V gene has CDR1 LNHDA and CDR2 SQIVND (reference sequence). As DNA, the CDR3 is TGTGCCAGTAGTATGAGTGAAGATCAGCCCCAGCATTTT. Protein: CASSMSEDQPQHF.

This clone was found once. The chain is built from TRBV10-2 and TRBJ2-3; D may be TRBD2 (5 bases). The germline V gene has CDR1 WSHSY and CDR2 SAAADI. Trimming took off 5 bases at V and 2 bases at J, with 11 bases between the two ends. CDR3 length: 14 residues. CDR3 in DNA: TGCGCCAGCAGTCCGGGAAGTAACACAGATACGCAGTATTTT. This gives the protein CASSPGSNTDTQYF.

The V and J genes are TRBV4-2 and TRBJ2-3; D not certain. With 4 bases removed from V and 2 bases from J, the gap between germline ends came to 10 bases. CDR1 and CDR2 (germline): LGHNA, YNFKEQ. The CDR3 covers 14 residues. This chain's CDR3 is CASSPFFSTDTQYF. The DNA of the CDR3 is TGTGCCAGCAGCCCCTTCTTCTCCACAGATACGCAGTATTTT.

The genes are TRBV9 and TRBJ2-5; 8 positions agree with TRBD1. Gene TRBJ2-7 matches the end of the DNA better, so the J call may be wrong. The CDR3 extends over 15 amino acids. In germline, CDR1 is SGDLS, CDR2 YYNGEE. CDR3 nucleotide sequence: TGTGCCAGCAGCCCAGGGACAGGTATGCCCTACGAGCAGTACTTC. Protein sequence: CASSPGTGMPYEQYF.

This rearrangement joins TRBV30 to TRBJ2-5, with TRBD1 as a possible D gene (7 bases). V gave up 5 bases and J gave up 5 bases, with 15 bases separating them. Germline V gives CDR1 GTSNPN, CDR2 SVGIG (reference sequence). This CDR3 spans 13 amino acids. DNA for the CDR3: TGTGCCTGGGACGACAGGGACTCGGAGACCCAGTACTTC. Protein sequence: CAWDDRDSETQYF.

The CDR3 bases are TGTGCCAGCAGCTTGGCCGGGGGGGCGCCCGGGGAGCTGTTTTTT. It is translated as CASSLAGGAPGELFF. V gene TRBV5-4 combines with J gene TRBJ2-2; 8 nucleotides align to TRBD2. The CDR3 totals 15 residues. Germline V CDR1 and CDR2: SGHNT, YYREEE (reference sequence). J was trimmed by 6 bases and V by 0 bases; bases with no gene match: 4.

The chain joins TRBV15 to TRBJ2-7, with TRBD2 as a possible D gene (7 bases). Germline values: CDR1 LNHNV, CDR2 YYDKDF (reference sequence). V gave up 0 bases and J gave up 3 bases, with 21 bases separating them. The CDR3 totals 18 residues. The CDR3 sequence is CATSRDRGGSHLFYEQYF. CDR3 nucleotide sequence: TGTGCCACCAGCAGAGATAGGGGGGGGTCCCACCTGTTCTACGAGCAGTACTTC.

The chain links TRBV6-5 to TRBJ2-1; D is possibly TRBD2 (6 bases). Per the germline V gene, CDR1 is MNHEY and CDR2 is SVGAGI. The CDR3 has 13 residues. Deletions cut 4 bases from V and 6 bases from J, with 10 bases between. The CDR3 protein is CASSSSVSNEQFF. For the CDR3, the DNA is TGTGCCAGCAGTTCTAGCGTATCCAATGAGCAGTTCTTC.

This chain connects TRBV28 to TRBJ2-5; 7 bases match TRBD1. The CDR3 length is 13 residues. Trimming at V came to 5 bases and at J to 2 bases, leaving 2 bases not matched to a gene. CDR1 and CDR2 from the germline V gene are MDHEN and SYDVKM. CDR3 coding DNA: TGTGCCAGCAGTCCACAGGGGCAAGAGACCCAGTACTTC. This encodes CASSPQGQETQYF. The variable domain in full, completed from reference TRBV28 and TRBJ2-5, reads DVKVTQSSRYLVKRTGEKVFLECVQDMDHENMFWYRQDPGLGLRLIYFSYDVKMKEKGDIPEGYSVSREKKERFSLILESASTNQTSMYLCASSPQGQETQYFGPGTRLLVL.

CDR3 nucleotides: TGTGCCAGCAGTTTATCGGGAGGGCATGTACCCTACGAGCAGTACTTC. This gives the protein CASSLSGGHVPYEQYF. The chain has TRBV27 and TRBJ2-7; 7 bases fit TRBD2. CDR1 is MNHEY and CDR2 is SMNVEV in the germline V gene (reference sequence). CDR3 length: 16 residues. V trimming: 0 bases; J trimming: 2 bases; junction bases outside the gene matches: 7.

J is TRBJ2-3 and V is TRBV4-1, with D unclear. The CDR3 is made up of 15 amino acids. V lost 3 bases, J lost 1 base, and 11 bases lay in between. Germline lookup yields CDR1 MGHRA and CDR2 YSYEKL. CDR3: CASSQESRGTDTQYF. CDR3 coding DNA: TGCGCCAGCAGCCAGGAGTCTAGGGGCACAGATACGCAGTATTTT.

The V call is TRBV27, the J call TRBJ2-7; 13 bases are shared with TRBD2. J lost 9 bases, V lost 5 bases, and 7 bases had no gene match. This CDR3 spans 14 amino acids. Germline lookup yields CDR1 MNHEY and CDR2 SMNVEV (reference sequence). The CDR3 DNA sequence: TGTGCCAGCAGTCCCTCGGGACTAGCGGGACGGCAGTACTTC. Translated, it gives CASSPSGLAGRQYF.

The V and J genes are TRBV9 and TRBJ1-1; D unclear. CDR1 SGDLS and CDR2 YYNGEE come from the germline V gene. Trimming removed 0 bases from V and 7 bases from J, with 22 bases in between. CDR3 length equals 17 residues. The CDR3 DNA reads as TGTGCCAGCAGCGTAGCTACGGGGAGATCAGGCAGCGATGAAGCTTTCTTT. It encodes CASSVATGRSGSDEAFF.

This chain links TRBV4-1 with TRBJ1-1; 7 bases agree with TRBD1. The CDR3 consists of 15 residues. Germline V lookup: CDR1 MGHRA, CDR2 YSYEKL. With V trimmed by 1 base and J by 4 bases, 6 bases remained unmatched. The CDR3 region is CASSQGPGGPTEAFF. The CDR3 DNA sequence: TGCGCCAGCAGCCAAGGGCCAGGGGGGCCCACTGAAGCTTTCTTT.